The clone carrying this T cell receptor beta chain was detected only a few times. The investigators made TCR beta cDNA from about 500 ng total RNA, using a constant-region primer. What produced the TCR beta libraries was three nested multiplex PCR rounds using slightly modified ARM-PCR. Each of the first two PCR rounds ran nine to ten cycles with TRBV1-TRBV30 forward and C-beta reverse primers. TCRdb fed the multiplex PCR reads into MiXCR, producing one record per CDR3 protein. The table lists some 180,000 distinct CDR3 sequences, 50% to 75% of them singletons. The data were taken from a study of tumor-infiltrating lymphocytes in primary liver carcinoma. Study details: Donors underwent surgery for histopathologically diagnosed primary liver carcinoma. Each of the samples returned roughly 3.65 to 8 million productive TCRbeta reads (a yield similar across tissue types).

Looked up from germline, CDR1 is MNHNY and CDR2 is SVGAGI (reference sequence). Trimming left V 2 bases short and J 4 bases short, with 12 bases between. CDR3 length equals 14 residues. RNA was extracted from whole blood without cell sorting, alongside germline DNA. This TCR derives from a man in his forties or fifties with primary liver carcinoma and hepatitis B virus infection. This chain joins TRBV6-6 and TRBJ2-7; perhaps TRBD1 as D (5 bases). Sequencing input: peripheral blood. CDR3 bases: TGTGCCAGCAGTTACCAAGACAGACAGTACGAGCAGTACTTC. It yields the protein CASSYQDRQYEQYF.